The 12 T cell receptor beta chains below were found in one sample sequenced in a study of shared clonotypes between healthy human individuals. Selected positively for CCR7 and CD45RO-negative, naive CD8 cells excluded terminally differentiated effector memory CD45RA+ cells. Clones were sequenced by immunoSEQ multiplex PCR, and TCRdb holds only the in-frame ones, with some missing. This sample has about 2.2 million clones, with just under 95% found just once. Sequenced: naive CD8+ T cells from PBMCs. These receptor sequences come from a man aged 18-30 years in good health. Some clones in this sample may be carry-over from other donors' samples.

The chain has TRBV10-3 and TRBJ2-1; D gene uncertain. The V gene's germline CDR1 is ENHRY and CDR2 SYGVKD. V was trimmed by 3 bases and J by 4 bases, leaving 13 bases between them. The CDR3 is 15 residues long. The chain's CDR3 is CAISEPRREYNEQFF. CDR3 DNA: TGTGCCATCAGTGAACCCCGCAGAGAGTACAATGAGCAGTTCTTC.

The V call is TRBV10-3, the J call TRBJ2-1; D ambiguous. Trimming shortened V by 2 bases and J by 1 base, and 15 bases separated the two germline ends. The CDR3 extends over 17 amino acids. The V gene's germline CDR1 is ENHRY and CDR2 SYGVKD. The CDR3 reads CAISEIKVPLSYNEQFF. CDR3 nucleotides: TGTGCCATCAGTGAGATAAAGGTCCCCTTATCCTACAATGAGCAGTTCTTC.

Note on this clone: At the DNA level, this CDR3 is encoded by other sequences in the same sample as well. This chain uses TRBV29-1 with TRBJ2-7; 10 nucleotides align to TRBD2. J was trimmed by 3 bases and V by 7 bases; bases with no gene match: 3. The germline CDR1 and CDR2 sequences are SQVTM and ANQGSEA. The CDR3 length is 12 residues. This chain's CDR3 is CSARTSGYEQYF. The CDR3 coding sequence is TGCAGCGCGAGGACTAGCGGCTACGAGCAGTACTTC.

The rearrangement joins TRBV28 to TRBJ1-6; D is unresolved. This CDR3 has 16 amino acids. V gave up 0 bases and J gave up 7 bases, with 13 bases separating them. Per the germline V gene, CDR1 is MDHEN and CDR2 is SYDVKM. The CDR3 region has the DNA TGTGCCAGCAGTTTATGGGTCGGCGAAGGGAATTCACCCCTCCACTTT. Protein sequence: CASSLWVGEGNSPLHF.

This sequence joins TRBV28 and TRBJ2-7; either TRBD1 or TRBD2 may supply D (5 bases each). Deletions cut 10 bases from V and 2 bases from J, with 18 bases between. The CDR3 is made up of 14 amino acids. Per germline, CDR1 MDHEN and CDR2 SYDVKM. The CDR3 DNA reads as TGTGCCACCTCAATGGGACCCGGGACCTACGAGCAGTACTTC. Amino acids: CATSMGPGTYEQYF.

Note on this clone: The identical CDR3 is also encoded by other nucleotide sequences in the sample. The J gene is TRBJ1-2, the V gene TRBV9; D not resolved. The CDR3 is 13 amino acids. Germline CDR1 SGDLS, CDR2 YYNGEE. The V gene lost 0 bases and the J gene lost 2 bases, with 5 bases spanning the gap. This CDR3 is CASSVGTNYGYTF. The CDR3 DNA reads as TGTGCCAGCAGCGTAGGCACCAACTATGGCTACACCTTC. Full variable domain (remainder filled in from reference TRBV9 and TRBJ1-2): DSGVTQTPKHLITATGQRVTLRCSPRSGDLSVYWYQQSLDQGLQFLIQYYNGEERAKGNILERFSAQQFPDLHSELNLSSLELGDSALYFCASSVGTNYGYTFGSGTRLTVV.

The chain has TRBV15 and TRBJ1-1; the D is unclear. The CDR3 totals 14 residues. CDR1 is LNHNV and CDR2 is YYDKDF in the germline V gene (reference sequence). The V and J ends lost 2 bases and 6 bases respectively, with 13 bases between them. The CDR3 nucleotides read TGTGCCACCAGCAGATCGGCGAGGGTCGCTGAAGCTTTCTTT. It codes for CATSRSARVAEAFF.

The chain links TRBV2 to TRBJ2-1; weak D call: TRBD2 (6 bases). Germline CDR1 and CDR2: SNHLY and FYNNEI. The CDR3 runs 14 residues. V was cut by 4 bases and J by 9 bases, with 16 bases left in between. CDR3 in DNA: TGTGCCAGCAGTGTATTAGGACTAAAACTTGAGCAGTTCTTC. This encodes CASSVLGLKLEQFF.

The chain employs TRBV27 and TRBJ1-2, with unresolved D. The CDR3 runs to 12 residues. CDR1 is MNHEY, CDR2 SMNVEV, per germline (reference sequence). Trimming took off 4 bases at V and 5 bases at J, with 8 bases between the two ends. CDR3 coding DNA: TGTGCCAGCAGTTCGAATTATTATGGCTACACCTTC. Protein: CASSSNYYGYTF.

This sequence joins TRBV29-1 and TRBJ1-2; 7 bases are shared with TRBD1. J was trimmed by 2 bases and V by 7 bases; bases with no gene match: 4. CDR1 and CDR2 (germline): SQVTM, ANQGSEA. The CDR3 is 12 residues long. CDR3 nucleotide sequence: TGCAGCGGGGAGACAGGGAACTATGGCTACACCTTC. Its translation: CSGETGNYGYTF.

Notes on this clone: Different DNA sequences within this sample yield the same CDR3. The chain carries TRBV6-1 and TRBJ2-5; possible D gene TRBD2, 5 bases. Germline V gene data show CDR1 as MNHNS and CDR2 as SASEGT. Trimming took off 3 bases at V and 5 bases at J, with 10 bases between the two ends. The CDR3 loop spans 13 amino acids. CDR3 sequence: CASSEGVRETQYF. The CDR3 region has the DNA TGTGCCAGCAGTGAGGGAGTGCGGGAGACCCAGTACTTC.

The V gene is TRBV28, the J gene TRBJ1-5, with D unclear. Germline V gives CDR1 MDHEN, CDR2 SYDVKM. The CDR3 contains 15 residues. V was pared by 2 bases and J by 2 bases, with 10 bases between. CDR3: CASSLVAGGNQPQHF. The CDR3 nucleotides read TGTGCCAGCAGTTTAGTGGCAGGCGGCAATCAGCCCCAGCATTTT.